These 12 T cell receptor beta chains originate from one sample sequenced in a study of T cell responses to AZD1222 COVID-19 vaccine. Repertoires were generated with immunoSEQ multiplex PCR, while TCRdb's copy carries only in-frame clones and drops some. This table holds 55,000 to 65,000 clones, 60% to 80% found once. Sample: peripheral blood, taken 28 days after the second AZD1222 dose. The receptors originated from an adult who received the AZD1222 COVID-19 vaccine.

This clone showed up just a few times. The rearrangement uses TRBV29-1 and TRBJ2-7; 9 bases align to TRBD1. Germline CDR1 and CDR2: SQVTM and ANQGSEA. The CDR3 consists of 15 residues. The ends lost 3 bases at V and 0 bases at J; junction bases unmatched: 6. CDR3 protein: CSVEPGTGNSYEQYF. The CDR3 coding sequence is TGCAGCGTTGAGCCCGGGACAGGGAACTCCTACGAGCAGTACTTC.

The chain carries TRBV5-1 and TRBJ1-2, with 9 positions matching TRBD1. J gave up 6 bases and V 0 bases, and 3 bases lay outside the gene matches. Looked up from germline, CDR1 is SGHRS and CDR2 is YFSETQ. The CDR3 has 14 residues. CDR3 protein: CASSLVTGGDGYTF. The CDR3 DNA sequence: TGCGCCAGCAGCTTGGTGACAGGGGGGGATGGCTACACCTTC.

DNA for the CDR3: TGTGCCAGCAGTTTGGTCTCGAACACTGAAGCTTTCTTT. It translates to CASSLVSNTEAFF. The chain carries TRBV28 and TRBJ1-1; D is ambiguous. V shed 3 bases and J shed 1 base, with 6 bases lying between them. CDR1 MDHEN and CDR2 SYDVKM come from the germline V gene. CDR3 length: 13 residues.

This rearrangement joins TRBV19 to TRBJ1-6, with TRBD1 matching over 9 bases. The CDR3 covers 16 residues. The V gene's germline CDR1 is LNHDA and CDR2 SQIVND (reference sequence). V gave up 5 bases and J gave up 6 bases; unmatched junction bases: 8. CDR3 sequence reads: CASSSGTGFGNSPLHF. The CDR3 coding sequence is TGTGCCAGTAGTTCCGGGACAGGGTTTGGTAATTCACCCCTCCACTTT.

The chain combines TRBV18 with TRBJ2-2; TRBD2 aligns across 9 bases. The germline gives CDR1 KGHSH, CDR2 LQKENI. CDR3 length equals 14 residues. V shed 3 bases and J 11 bases; nucleotides not matched to a gene: 7. The DNA for the CDR3 is TGTGCCAGCTCACCGACTAGCGGACGCTCAGAGCTGTTTTTT. Protein sequence: CASSPTSGRSELFF.

This chain links TRBV19 with TRBJ1-5; D perhaps matches TRBD1 (5 bases). The CDR3 is 18 residues long. Germline values: CDR1 LNHDA, CDR2 SQIVND (reference sequence). V lost 3 bases to trimming and J lost 3 bases, with 21 bases between them. The CDR3 spells CASSMGGWGNPTNQPQHF. The CDR3 DNA sequence: TGTGCCAGTAGTATGGGGGGTTGGGGGAACCCAACCAATCAGCCCCAGCATTTT.

The chain is built from TRBV5-1 and TRBJ2-1, with 13 positions matching TRBD2. CDR3 length equals 17 residues. Germline CDR1 SGHRS, CDR2 YFSETQ. V shed 3 bases, J shed 6 bases, and the junction held 9 bases outside the gene matches. This CDR3 is CASSSWTSGRGANEQFF. The CDR3 DNA reads TGCGCCAGCAGCTCTTGGACTAGCGGGAGAGGCGCCAATGAGCAGTTCTTC.

The gene calls are TRBV7-9 and TRBJ2-1; 10 bases fit TRBD2. The V gene's germline CDR1 is SEHNR and CDR2 FQNEAQ (reference sequence). Trimming removed 3 bases from V and 0 bases from J; junction bases left unmatched: 8. This CDR3 has 18 amino acids. DNA for the CDR3: TGTGCCAGCAGCTTCGGACTAGCGGCCCTGTACTCCTACAATGAGCAGTTCTTC. Protein: CASSFGLAALYSYNEQFF.

J is TRBJ1-2 and V is TRBV5-1; 8 bases fit TRBD1. The CDR3 is made up of 14 amino acids. Trimming cost V 4 bases and J 6 bases; bases outside gene matches: 8. Germline loops: CDR1 SGHRS, CDR2 YFSETQ. For the CDR3, the DNA is TGCGCCAGCAGCATGACAGGGGACCCGAATGGCTACACCTTC. Its translation is CASSMTGDPNGYTF. The entire variable domain, with the rest obtained from reference TRBV5-1 and TRBJ1-2, is as follows: KAGVTQTPRYLIKTRGQQVTLSCSPISGHRSVSWYQQTPGQGLQFLFEYFSETQRNKGNFPGRFSGRQFSNSRSEMNVSTLELGDSALYLCASSMTGDPNGYTFGSGTRLTVV.

The chain is built from TRBV5-6 and TRBJ1-6; 8 bases line up with TRBD1. Germline CDR1 is SGHDT and CDR2 is YYEEEE. The V gene end was trimmed by 0 bases and the J gene end by 4 bases; junction bases not matched to a gene: 0. This CDR3 has 15 amino acids. The CDR3: CASSLGTGYNSPLHF. In nucleotides, the CDR3 is TGTGCCAGCAGCTTGGGGACAGGGTATAATTCACCCCTCCACTTT.

The chain combines TRBV15 with TRBJ2-3; no firm D call. Germline CDR1 reads LNHNV; CDR2 reads YYDKDF (reference sequence). V lost 1 base and J 4 bases, leaving 6 bases between the germline ends. CDR3 length: 13 amino acids. In DNA, the CDR3 is TGTGCCACCAGCAGAGGGGGATCAGATACGCAGTATTTT. Its protein is CATSRGGSDTQYF.

The gene calls are TRBV7-2 and TRBJ1-2; possible D gene TRBD1, 5 bases. V was trimmed by 5 bases and J by 8 bases, leaving 21 bases between them. The CDR3 has 15 residues. The germline V gene has CDR1 SGHTA and CDR2 FQGNSA. The CDR3 spells CASSPFSLGGNGYTF. CDR3 DNA sequence: TGTGCCAGCAGCCCCTTTAGCCTCGGGGGTAACGGCTACACCTTC.